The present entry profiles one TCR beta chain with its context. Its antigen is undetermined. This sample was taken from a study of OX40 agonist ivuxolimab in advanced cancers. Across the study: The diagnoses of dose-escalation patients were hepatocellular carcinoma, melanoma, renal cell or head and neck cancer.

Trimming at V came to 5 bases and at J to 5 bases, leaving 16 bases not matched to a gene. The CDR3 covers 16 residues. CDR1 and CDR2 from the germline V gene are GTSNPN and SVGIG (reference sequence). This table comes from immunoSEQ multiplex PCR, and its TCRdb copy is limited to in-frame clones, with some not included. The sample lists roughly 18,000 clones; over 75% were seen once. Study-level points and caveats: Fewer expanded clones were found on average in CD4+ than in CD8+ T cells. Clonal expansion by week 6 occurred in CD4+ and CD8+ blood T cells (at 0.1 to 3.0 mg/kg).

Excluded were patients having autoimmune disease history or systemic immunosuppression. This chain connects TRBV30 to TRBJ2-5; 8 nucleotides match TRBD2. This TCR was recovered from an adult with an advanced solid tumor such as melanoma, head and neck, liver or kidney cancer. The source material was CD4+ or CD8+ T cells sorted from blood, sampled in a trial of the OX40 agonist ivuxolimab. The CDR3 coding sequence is TGTGCCTGGGGAGGGGGAACTAGCGGTCCAGGGGAGACCCAGTACTTC. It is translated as CAWGGGTSGPGETQYF.